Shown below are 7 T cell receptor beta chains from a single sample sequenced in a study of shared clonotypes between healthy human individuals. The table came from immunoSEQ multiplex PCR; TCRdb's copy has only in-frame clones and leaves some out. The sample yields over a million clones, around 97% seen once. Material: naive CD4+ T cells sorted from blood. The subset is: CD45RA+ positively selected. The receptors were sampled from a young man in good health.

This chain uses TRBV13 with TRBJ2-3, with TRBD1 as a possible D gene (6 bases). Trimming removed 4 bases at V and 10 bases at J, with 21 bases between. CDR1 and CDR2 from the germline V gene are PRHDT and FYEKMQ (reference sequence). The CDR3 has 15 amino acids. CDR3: CASSSRGTGAEAQYF. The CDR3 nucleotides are TGTGCCAGCAGCTCTAGGGGGACCGGCGCCGAGGCGCAGTATTTT.

DNA for the CDR3: TGTGCTAGTGGTTTGGGGACAGGGGCGGCGGGTGGAGAGACCCAGTACTTC. Translation: CASGLGTGAAGGETQYF. The chain has TRBV12-5 and TRBJ2-5, with TRBD1 matching over 9 bases. The germline V gene encodes CDR1 LGHNT and CDR2 FRNRAP. CDR3 length equals 17 residues. The junction had 10 bases not matched to a gene; V was cut back by 1 base and J by 4 bases.

This chain's CDR3 is CASSQAVSAVSDTQYF. CDR3 DNA sequence: TGCGCCAGCAGCCAAGCCGTTAGCGCCGTGTCAGATACGCAGTATTTT. This sequence joins TRBV4-3 and TRBJ2-3; TRBD2 might be the D (5 bases). V dropped 1 base and J dropped 4 bases, with 15 bases sitting between them. Germline CDR1 reads LGHNA; CDR2 reads YSLEER. The CDR3 extends over 16 amino acids.

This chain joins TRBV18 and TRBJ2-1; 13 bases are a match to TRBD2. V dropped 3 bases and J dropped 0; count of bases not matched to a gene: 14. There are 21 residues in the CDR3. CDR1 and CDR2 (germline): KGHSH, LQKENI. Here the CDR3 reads CASSPLNTGLAGPSSYNEQFF. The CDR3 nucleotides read TGTGCCAGCTCACCCTTGAACACGGGACTAGCGGGGCCAAGCTCCTACAATGAGCAGTTCTTC.

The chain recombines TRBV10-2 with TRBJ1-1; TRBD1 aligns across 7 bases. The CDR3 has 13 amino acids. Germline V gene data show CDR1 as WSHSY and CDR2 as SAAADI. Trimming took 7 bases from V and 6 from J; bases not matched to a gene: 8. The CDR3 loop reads CASKPQGRAEAFF. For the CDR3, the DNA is TGCGCCAGCAAGCCACAGGGGAGAGCTGAAGCTTTCTTT.

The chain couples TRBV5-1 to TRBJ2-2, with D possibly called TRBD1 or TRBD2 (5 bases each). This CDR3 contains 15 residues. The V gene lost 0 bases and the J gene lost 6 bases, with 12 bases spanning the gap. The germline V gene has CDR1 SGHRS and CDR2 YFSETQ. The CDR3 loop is CASSLAEGIPGELFF. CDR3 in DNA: TGCGCCAGCAGCTTGGCCGAGGGGATCCCCGGGGAGCTGTTTTTT.

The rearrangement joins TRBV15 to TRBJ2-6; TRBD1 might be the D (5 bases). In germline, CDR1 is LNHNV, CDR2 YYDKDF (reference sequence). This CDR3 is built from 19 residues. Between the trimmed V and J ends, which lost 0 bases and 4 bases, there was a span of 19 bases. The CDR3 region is CATSRDLRQRVEGANVLTF. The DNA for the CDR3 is TGTGCCACCAGCAGAGATCTACGACAGCGCGTAGAGGGGGCCAACGTCCTGACTTTC.